The present entry profiles one TCR beta chain with its context. The antigen it recognizes is unknown. No base quality information exists; no much larger clone differs at one position. The meaning of the sample's time point label: roughly 25 months on ibrutinib. For TCR beta library preparation, roughly 2.2 micrograms of genomic DNA were isolated from cryopreserved PBMCs. Longitudinal blood samples from CLL patients on ibrutinib monotherapy were analyzed using high-throughput TCR beta sequencing. Patients were enrolled in a phase 2 open-label single-center ibrutinib monotherapy trial. The data derive from a study of cytotoxic CD8 clonotypes in ibrutinib-treated CLL (dated by TCRdb to the early 2020s). In the study overall: In this cohort, around 15 patients were treatment-naive and 11 to 12 were relapsed/refractory, while some 18 had unmutated IGHV. Responses were partial in some 24 patients and complete in 2; after median about 5.5 years follow-up, roughly 14 stayed in remission and some twelve progressed. The response samples were drawn at a median of around eleven months into treatment, with a range of about 6 to 36 months. Of the 86 participants in the trial, about two dozen had longitudinal samples available. On average, each sample had about 250,000 productive templates and 94,082 productive rearrangements. Every remission and progressive disease sample was obtained while ibrutinib was still being received by the patients. Cryopreserved peripheral blood mononuclear cells were collected at three points: before therapy, at response, and at either sustained remission or disease progression. Broad study findings and their caveats: Sampling times were not matched between patients in sustained remission and patients whose disease was progressing, and lymph node repertoires were not examined. At baseline, clonality was higher than in age-matched healthy donors and showed a strong correlation with circulating CD8+ T-cell counts. Clonality rose at ibrutinib response, remained stable during sustained remission, and dropped back toward baseline at progression. Public clonotypes were rare and either contracted or stayed stable during treatment, and the rise in clonality at ibrutinib response reflected the expansion of private clonotypes.

Including cysteine and phenylalanine, the CDR3 has 15 amino acids. Only CDR3 DNA is held: 45 bases, read in frame from base 1. According to the germline V gene, CDR1 reads MNHEY and CDR2 reads SVGAGI. The trim is 4 bases for V and 3 bases for J, with a gap of 15 bases between the germline ends. Each clonotype received, on average, about 10x coverage in deep resolution sequencing performed on a MiSeq, where the target depth lay between 1 in 1 million and 1 in 200,000 T cells. The immunoSEQ hsTCRB Kit was used to generate TCR beta libraries. The original pipeline was this. ImmunoSEQ Data Assistant and ImmunoSEQ Analyzer were used for data analysis, and V, D and J genes were assigned according to IMGT definitions. Clonality, with values ranging from 0 to 1, was calculated as one minus the normalized Shannon entropy of productive rearrangement frequencies. Public clonotype analysis was restricted to overrepresented clonotypes comprising at least 0.05% of each patient's repertoire. Some 13 age-matched healthy donor repertoires from immuneACCESS served as clonality controls. This is the immuneACCESS table as TCRdb keeps it, with only in-frame sequences that have V and J called. A part of the clones is gone; compared with another copy, unresolved V genes explain less than half, and the rest is unexplained. D and trimming come from the DNA, and the V and J calls and clone size come from that table. The sample table records tens of thousands of clones; less than 85% of these occur just once. The top ten clonotypes cover about 40% of the sample.

Sequences were derived from PBMCs, sampled after 24 months of ibrutinib treatment. The origin of this receptor is a human donor with chronic lymphocytic leukemia. The chain is assembled from TRBV6-5 and TRBJ1-2; perhaps TRBD1 is the D gene, with 6 bases matching. CDR3 sequence: CASSSPGHKDYGYTF. The DNA reads TGTGCCAGCAGTTCTCCGGGACACAAAGACTATGGCTACACCTTC.